The present TCR beta chain was sequenced within a study of tumor-infiltrating lymphocytes in primary liver carcinoma. Study-level information: Subjects presented with primary liver carcinoma managed by surgical resection. Patients included men and women of 30 to 69 years.

Findings and limits, study-wide: Blood trailed tumors significantly in top-250-clone fraction (p = 0.039).

Out of unsorted whole blood came the blood RNA, and germline DNA was extracted as well. Every patient had chronic HBV infection and was treatment-naive. Per germline, CDR1 SGHNT and CDR2 YYREEE (reference sequence). This CDR3 region has 15 residues. The researchers produced TCR beta cDNA from roughly 500 ng total RNA with a constant-region primer. For TCR beta, libraries were produced by three nested multiplex PCR rounds using slightly modified ARM-PCR. Primers for the first two PCR rounds were TRBV1-TRBV30 forward primers and a C-beta reverse primer (10 cycles per round). TCRdb passed the multiplex PCR reads through MiXCR, listing each CDR3 protein once. There are around 330,000 distinct CDR3 sequences in the sample; 50% to 70% occur only once, and roughly 9% lies in the top ten. Comments on this clonotype: The antigen is unknown. The junction departs from the called germline gene at one end, perhaps through a read error.

The rearrangement links TRBV5-4 to TRBJ2-3, with 7 nucleotides matching TRBD1. The clonotype originates from a man aged 35-49 years with primary liver carcinoma and hepatitis B virus infection. The sequencing sample was made of peripheral blood. CDR3 loop: CVSSFPGQSTDTQYF. In DNA, the CDR3 is TGTGTCAGCAGCTTCCCGGGACAGTCGACAGATACGCAGTATTTT. The variable domain in full, completed from reference TRBV5-4 and TRBJ2-3, reads ETGVTQSPTHLIKTRGQQVTLRCSSQSGHNTVSWYQQALGQGPQFIFQYYREEENGRGNFPPRFSGLQFPNYSSELNVNALELDDSALYLCVSSFPGQSTDTQYFGPGTRLTVL.